Listed below are T cell receptor beta chains from one sample, sequenced in a study of control samples from healthy donors and cancer patients. TCRdb's table, derived via immunoSEQ multiplex PCR, lists solely in-frame clones and lacks some. The table has 76,000 or so clones, around 90% seen once; the top ten hold roughly a tenth. Sample: PBMCs. All receptors derive from a woman aged 50 to 65 with colorectal cancer. Each CDR3 is given with its conserved first and last residue. A D gene is named only where the DNA matches it firmly. Size is stated for part of the rows, as once, few or many counts, or as a class when the clone is expanded.

J | D | size | V | CDR3 | DNA
TRBJ1-1 | TRBD1 | - | TRBV19 | CASSGEGASTEAFF | TGTGCCAGTAGTGGCGAGGGGGCGAGCACTGAAGCTTTCTTT
TRBJ2-6 | - | - | TRBV4-3 | CASSQEEGSGANVLTF | TGCGCCAGCAGCCAAGAGGAGGGTAGTGGGGCCAACGTCCTGACTTTC
TRBJ1-5 | - | once | TRBV19 | CASSINSDTSQSQHF | TGTGCCAGTAGTATCAACAGCGATACCTCACAGTCCCAGCATTTT
TRBJ1-1 | TRBD1 | - | TRBV9 | CASSLQGSFTEAFF | TGTGCCAGCAGTTTACAGGGGAGTTTCACTGAAGCTTTCTTT
TRBJ1-6 | TRBD1 | - | TRBV6-5 | CASSYETGDNNSPLHF | TGTGCCAGCAGTTATGAGACAGGGGACAATAATTCACCCCTCCACTTT
TRBJ1-1 | TRBD1 | - | TRBV6-2/TRBV6-3 | CASSFRGLKMNTEAFF | TGTGCCAGCAGTTTCAGGGGGCTGAAGATGAACACTGAAGCTTTCTTT
TRBJ1-4 | - | - | TRBV15 | CATSSYWDGLNEKLFF | TGTGCCACCAGCAGCTACTGGGACGGACTAAATGAAAAACTGTTTTTT
TRBJ1-6 | - | - | TRBV30 | CAWDNSNSPLHF | TGTGCCTGGGACAATAGTAATTCACCCCTCCACTTT
TRBJ1-1 | TRBD1 | - | TRBV4-1 | CASSLRSPGGTGGGTEAFF | TGCGCCAGCAGCCTGAGATCGCCGGGCGGTACAGGGGGCGGGACTGAAGCTTTCTTT
TRBJ1-2 | TRBD1 | - | TRBV4-1 | CASRAPGQDNGYTF | TGCGCCAGCAGGGCACCGGGACAGGATAATGGCTACACCTTC
TRBJ1-5 | TRBD1 | - | TRBV6-2/TRBV6-3 | CASSYRQGHQGQHF | TGTGCCAGCAGTTATCGACAGGGGCATCAGGGCCAGCATTTT
TRBJ1-2 | - | - | TRBV25-1 | CASSEYKDGYTF | TGTGCCAGCAGTGAATACAAGGATGGCTACACCTTC
TRBJ2-2 | - | once | TRBV7-2 | CASSFSGSNTGELFF | TGTGCCAGCAGCTTTAGCGGATCGAACACCGGGGAGCTGTTTTTT
TRBJ2-1 | - | few | TRBV2 | CASRNRLYNEQFF | TGTGCCAGCAGAAATAGGCTTTACAATGAGCAGTTCTTC
TRBJ2-2 | - | - | TRBV24-1 | CATSDSPEGPDTGELFF | TGTGCCACCAGTGATTCCCCCGAGGGGCCAGACACCGGGGAGCTGTTTTTT
TRBJ1-3 | - | few | TRBV6-5 | CASSRGHLSGNTIYF | TGTGCCAGCAGCCGTGGACACCTCTCTGGAAACACCATATATTTT
TRBJ2-3 | TRBD1 | - | TRBV29-1 | CSVERQGAITDTQYF | TGCAGCGTTGAGAGGCAGGGGGCTATAACAGATACGCAGTATTTT
TRBJ1-2 | - | - | TRBV4-1 | CASSQAPEGYGYTF | TGCGCCAGCAGCCAAGCTCCGGAAGGGTATGGCTACACCTTC
TRBJ1-5 | - | once | TRBV27 | CASTRGDGQPQHF | TGTGCCAGCACAAGGGGGGACGGTCAGCCCCAGCATTTT
TRBJ1-4 | TRBD1 | - | TRBV6-6 | CASSITGGWEKLFF | TGTGCCAGCAGTATCACAGGGGGCTGGGAAAAACTGTTTTTT
TRBJ2-5 | TRBD2 | once | TRBV20-1 | CSALAGETQYF | TGCAGTGCTCTAGCGGGCGAGACCCAGTACTTC
TRBJ1-5 | - | - | TRBV5-5 | CASSLAGAAQPQHF | TGTGCCAGCAGCTTGGCAGGGGCGGCTCAGCCCCAGCATTTT
TRBJ1-6 | TRBD1 | once | TRBV6-5 | CASGTGQGRNSPLHF | TGTGCCAGCGGAACCGGACAGGGGAGGAATTCACCCCTCCACTTT
TRBJ2-1 | - | - | TRBV6-1 | CASSVSGMSSYNEQFF | TGTGCCAGCAGTGTTTCAGGGATGAGCTCCTACAATGAGCAGTTCTTC
TRBJ2-5 | - | - | TRBV4-3 | CASSQEISGAGTQYF | TGCGCCAGCAGCCAAGAGATTTCAGGGGCTGGGACCCAGTACTTC
TRBJ1-6 | - | - | TRBV15 | CATSSVRLYNSPLHF | TGTGCCACCAGCAGCGTGAGGCTATATAATTCACCCCTCCACTTT
TRBJ1-2 | - | - | TRBV5-5 | CASSWWGGYTF | TGTGCCAGCAGCTGGTGGGGTGGCTACACCTTC
TRBJ1-2 | - | - | TRBV7-2 | CASSLAGTSYNYGYTF | TGTGCCAGCAGCTTAGCTGGGACAAGCTATAACTATGGCTACACCTTC
TRBJ2-5 | - | - | TRBV28 | CASSSPGTQYF | TGTGCCAGCAGTTCCCCAGGGACCCAGTACTTC
TRBJ1-2 | - | - | TRBV28 | CASSLWGGNYGYTF | TGTGCCAGCAGTTTATGGGGGGGCAACTATGGCTACACCTTC
TRBJ2-5 | - | - | TRBV10-2 | CASTGDETQYF | TGCGCCAGCACGGGGGATGAGACCCAGTACTTC
TRBJ1-2 | - | - | TRBV28 | CASSLPRQDSGYTF | TGTGCCAGCAGTTTGCCGCGACAGGACTCCGGCTACACCTTC
TRBJ2-2 | - | - | TRBV7-3 | CASRGPGMNTGELFF | TGTGCCAGCAGAGGGCCAGGGATGAACACCGGGGAGCTGTTTTTT
TRBJ2-1 | - | - | TRBV5-4 | CASSLVGGAYNEQFF | TGTGCCAGCAGCCTTGTAGGGGGGGCCTACAATGAGCAGTTCTTC
TRBJ2-1 | TRBD1 | - | TRBV6-1 | CASSEGGTGEYNEQFF | TGTGCCAGCAGTGAAGGGGGGACAGGGGAGTACAATGAGCAGTTCTTC
TRBJ2-5 | - | - | TRBV15 | CATSLGQDRTQYF | TGTGCCACCAGCCTGGGACAAGACAGGACCCAGTACTTC
TRBJ1-4 | - | - | TRBV13 | CASSYGQLATNEKLFF | TGTGCCAGCAGCTACGGACAGCTCGCAACTAATGAAAAACTGTTTTTT
TRBJ1-5 | - | - | TRBV6-5 | CASSYKAGWGQPQHF | TGTGCCAGCAGTTACAAAGCAGGGTGGGGTCAGCCCCAGCATTTT
TRBJ1-6 | - | - | TRBV5-6 | CASTPAGYNSPLHF | TGTGCCAGCACCCCGGCAGGATATAATTCACCCCTCCACTTT
TRBJ2-6 | - | - | TRBV6-2/TRBV6-3 | CASSYVGPSGANVLTF | TGTGCCAGCAGTTACGTTGGACCCTCTGGGGCCAACGTCCTGACTTTC
TRBJ2-6 | - | - | TRBV30 | CAWGDWANVLTF | TGTGCCTGGGGTGATTGGGCCAACGTCCTGACTTTC
TRBJ1-5 | TRBD1 | few | TRBV6-5 | CASSTDRGQPQHF | TGTGCCAGCAGCACCGACAGGGGCCAGCCCCAGCATTTT
TRBJ1-5 | - | few | TRBV6-5 | CASGTLPQHF | TGTGCCAGCGGGACCCTTCCCCAGCATTTT
TRBJ1-1 | - | - | TRBV19 | CASSKGGLLNTEAFF | TGTGCCAGTAGTAAAGGGGGTCTGCTCAACACTGAAGCTTTCTTT
TRBJ1-3 | - | - | TRBV5-1 | CASSPEGRNTIYF | TGCGCCAGCAGCCCGGAAGGGCGAAACACCATATATTTT
TRBJ2-1 | TRBD1 | - | TRBV5-1 | CASSRDRAYNEQFF | TGCGCCAGCAGCAGGGACAGGGCCTACAATGAGCAGTTCTTC
TRBJ2-2 | - | few | TRBV7-9 | CASSDTGELFF | TGTGCCAGCAGCGACACCGGGGAGCTGTTTTTT
TRBJ2-3 | - | - | TRBV7-9 | CASSPRGGMVTDTQYF | TGTGCCAGCAGCCCAAGGGGGGGAATGGTCACAGATACGCAGTATTTT
TRBJ2-1 | TRBD1 | once | TRBV2 | CASGTDYNEQFF | TGTGCCAGCGGGACAGATTACAATGAGCAGTTCTTC
TRBJ2-5 | - | - | TRBV7-2 | CASSAPGPVETQYF | TGTGCCAGCAGCGCCCCGGGACCAGTAGAGACCCAGTACTTC
TRBJ2-5 | - | - | TRBV15 | CATSRDIETQYF | TGTGCCACCAGCAGAGATATCGAGACCCAGTACTTC
TRBJ1-1 | - | - | TRBV5-6 | CASSLESPRAEAFF | TGTGCCAGCAGCTTGGAAAGCCCGAGGGCTGAAGCTTTCTTT
TRBJ1-2 | - | - | TRBV28 | CASSSIIYGYTF | TGTGCCAGCAGTTCCATTATCTATGGCTACACCTTC
TRBJ1-5 | - | - | TRBV6-2/TRBV6-3 | CASSSGTPRANQPQHF | TGTGCCAGCAGTTCGGGGACCCCTCGCGCCAATCAGCCCCAGCATTTT
TRBJ1-4 | TRBD1 | few | TRBV5-1 | CASSAGQGVEKLFF | TGCGCCAGCAGCGCGGGACAGGGAGTCGAAAAACTGTTTTTT
TRBJ1-3 | - | few | TRBV6-6 | CASSYLSGNTIYF | TGTGCCAGCAGTTACCTCTCTGGAAACACCATATATTTT
TRBJ1-2 | - | - | TRBV30 | CAWSEFTRPAYGYTF | TGTGCCTGGAGTGAATTTACCAGGCCGGCCTATGGCTACACCTTC
TRBJ1-4 | - | once | TRBV4-3 | CASRSGGFPTNEKLFF | TGCGCCAGCCGTTCTGGGGGGTTCCCAACTAATGAAAAACTGTTTTTT
TRBJ1-3 | - | - | TRBV7-9 | CASSLTTVSGNTIYF | TGTGCCAGCAGCCTTACAACCGTCTCTGGAAACACCATATATTTT
TRBJ2-2 | - | - | TRBV19 | CASSMGNRELFF | TGTGCCAGTAGTATGGGGAACCGGGAGCTGTTTTTT